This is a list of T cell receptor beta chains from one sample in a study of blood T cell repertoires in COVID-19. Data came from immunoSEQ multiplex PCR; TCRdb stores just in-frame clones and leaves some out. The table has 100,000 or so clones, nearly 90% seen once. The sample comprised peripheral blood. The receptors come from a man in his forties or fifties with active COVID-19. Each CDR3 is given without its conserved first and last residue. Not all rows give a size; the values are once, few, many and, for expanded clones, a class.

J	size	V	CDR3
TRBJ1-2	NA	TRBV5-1	ASSLEGAHYGYT
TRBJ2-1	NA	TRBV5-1	ASSLQGASYNEQF
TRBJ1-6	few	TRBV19	ASSSRRELNSPLH
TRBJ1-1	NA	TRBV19	ASSIDQHRDSF
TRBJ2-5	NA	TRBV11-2	ASTPTGQYQETQY
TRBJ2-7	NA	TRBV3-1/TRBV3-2	ASSPGGTSYEQY
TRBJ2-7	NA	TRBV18	ASSPDRSSYEQY
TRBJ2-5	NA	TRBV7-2	ASSLASGGPRETQY
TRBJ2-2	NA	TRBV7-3	ASSLRPVRPTSGDFTGELF
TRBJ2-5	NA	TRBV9	ASSPTSGGMMETQY
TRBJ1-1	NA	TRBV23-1	ASSPRGGRTEAF
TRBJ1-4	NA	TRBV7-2	ASSLGGRDEKLF
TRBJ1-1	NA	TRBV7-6	ASSLAGQGEAF
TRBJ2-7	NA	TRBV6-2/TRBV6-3	ASSLRDAYEQY
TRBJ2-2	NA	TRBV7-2	ASSFRGSTGELF
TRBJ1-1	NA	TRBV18	ASSPSSRATEAF
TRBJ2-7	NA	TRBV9	ASSSLGEGDEQY
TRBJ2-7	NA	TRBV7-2	ASSSGGGYEQY
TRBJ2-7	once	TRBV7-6	ASSLGGGYEQY
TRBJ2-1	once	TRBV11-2	ASSISGGAYNEQF
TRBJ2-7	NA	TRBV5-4	ASSLTGQGPGEQY
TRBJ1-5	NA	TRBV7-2	ASSSSPRVDQPQH
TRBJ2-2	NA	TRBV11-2	ASSAGALNTGELF
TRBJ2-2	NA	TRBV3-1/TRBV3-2	ASSQGTGAGELF
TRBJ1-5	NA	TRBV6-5	ASDARGYNQPQH
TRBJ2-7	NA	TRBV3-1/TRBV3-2	ASSQVKWTGVDEQY
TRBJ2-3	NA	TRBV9	ASTLSRGISDTQY